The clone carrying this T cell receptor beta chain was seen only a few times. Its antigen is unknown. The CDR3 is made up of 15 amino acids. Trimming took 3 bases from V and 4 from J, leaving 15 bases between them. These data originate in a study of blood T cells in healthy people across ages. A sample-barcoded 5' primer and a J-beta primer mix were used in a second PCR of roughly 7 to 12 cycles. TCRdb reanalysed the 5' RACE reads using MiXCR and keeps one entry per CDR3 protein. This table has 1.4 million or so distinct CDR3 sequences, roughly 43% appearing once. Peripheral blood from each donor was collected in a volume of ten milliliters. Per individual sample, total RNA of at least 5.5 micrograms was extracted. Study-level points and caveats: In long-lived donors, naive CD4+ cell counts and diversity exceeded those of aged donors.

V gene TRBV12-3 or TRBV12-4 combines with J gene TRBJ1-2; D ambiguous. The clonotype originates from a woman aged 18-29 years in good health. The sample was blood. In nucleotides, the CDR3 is TGTGCCAGCAGTTTTGGTCGGGAAATCGGCTATGGCTACACCTTC. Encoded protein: CASSFGREIGYGYTF.